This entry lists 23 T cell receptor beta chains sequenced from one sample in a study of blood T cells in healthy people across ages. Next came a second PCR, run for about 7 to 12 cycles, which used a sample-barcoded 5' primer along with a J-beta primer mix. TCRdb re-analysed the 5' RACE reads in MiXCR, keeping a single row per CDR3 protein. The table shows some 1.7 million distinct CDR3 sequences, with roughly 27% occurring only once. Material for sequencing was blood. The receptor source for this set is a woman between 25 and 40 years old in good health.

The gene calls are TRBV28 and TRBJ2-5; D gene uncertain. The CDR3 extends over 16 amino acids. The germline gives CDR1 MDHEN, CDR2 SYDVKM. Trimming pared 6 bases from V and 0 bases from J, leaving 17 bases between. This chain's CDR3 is CASSPDGTGYQETQYF. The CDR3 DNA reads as TGTGCCAGCAGCCCGGACGGCACCGGATACCAAGAGACCCAGTACTTC.

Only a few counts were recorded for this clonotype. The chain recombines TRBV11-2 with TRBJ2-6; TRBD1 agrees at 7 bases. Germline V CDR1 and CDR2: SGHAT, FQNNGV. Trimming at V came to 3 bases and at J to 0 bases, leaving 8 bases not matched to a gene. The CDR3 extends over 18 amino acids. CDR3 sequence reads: CASSFVGGAPSGANVLTF. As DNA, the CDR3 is TGTGCCAGCAGCTTTGTAGGGGGCGCTCCCTCTGGGGCCAACGTCCTGACTTTC.

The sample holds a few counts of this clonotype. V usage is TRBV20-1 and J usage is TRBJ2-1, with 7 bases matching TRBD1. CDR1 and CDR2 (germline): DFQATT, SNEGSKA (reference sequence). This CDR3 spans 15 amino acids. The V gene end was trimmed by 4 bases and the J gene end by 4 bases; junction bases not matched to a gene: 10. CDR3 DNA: TGCAGTGCTACCCAACAGGGGAGAGGGTACAATGAGCAGTTCTTC. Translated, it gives CSATQQGRGYNEQFF.

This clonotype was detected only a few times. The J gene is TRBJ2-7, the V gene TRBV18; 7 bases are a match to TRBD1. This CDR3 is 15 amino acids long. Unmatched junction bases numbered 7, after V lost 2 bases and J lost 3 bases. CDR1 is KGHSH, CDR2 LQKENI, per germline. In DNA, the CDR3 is TGTGCCAGCTCACCATCCGGGACAGTAGTCTACGAGCAGTACTTC. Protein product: CASSPSGTVVYEQYF. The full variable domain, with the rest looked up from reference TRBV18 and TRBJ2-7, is NAGVMQNPRHLVRRRGQEARLRCSPMKGHSHVYWYRQLPEEGLKFMVYLQKENIIDESGMPKERFSAEFPKEGPSILRIQQVVRGDSAAYFCASSPSGTVVYEQYFGPGTRLTVT.

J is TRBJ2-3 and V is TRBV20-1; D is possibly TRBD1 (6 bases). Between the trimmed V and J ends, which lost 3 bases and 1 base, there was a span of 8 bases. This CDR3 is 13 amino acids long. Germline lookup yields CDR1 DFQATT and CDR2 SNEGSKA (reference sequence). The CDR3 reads CSARRQGTDTQYF. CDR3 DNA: TGCAGTGCTAGGCGACAGGGCACAGATACGCAGTATTTT.

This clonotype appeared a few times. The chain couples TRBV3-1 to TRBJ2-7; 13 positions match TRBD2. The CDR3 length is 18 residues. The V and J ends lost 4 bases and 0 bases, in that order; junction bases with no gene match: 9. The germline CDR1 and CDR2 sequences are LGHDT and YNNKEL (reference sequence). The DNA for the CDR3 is TGTGCCAGCAGCCCCTTTACTAGCGGGAGGGCCGTCTCCTACGAGCAGTACTTC. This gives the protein CASSPFTSGRAVSYEQYF.

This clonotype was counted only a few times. The CDR3 protein is CASSLGAGGDTQYF. DNA for the CDR3: TGTGCCAGCAGCTTAGGAGCTGGGGGAGATACCCAGTACTTC. V and J are TRBV7-2 and TRBJ2-3; D is possibly TRBD1 or TRBD2 (5 bases each). Judging by the DNA end, TRBJ2-5 fits better; the J call may be wrong. The CDR3 totals 14 residues. Germline V gene data show CDR1 as SGHTA and CDR2 as FQGNSA.

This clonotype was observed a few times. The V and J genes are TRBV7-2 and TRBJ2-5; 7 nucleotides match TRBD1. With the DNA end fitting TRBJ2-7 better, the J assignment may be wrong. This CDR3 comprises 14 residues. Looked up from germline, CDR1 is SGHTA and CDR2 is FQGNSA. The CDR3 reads CASSSGQPGDEQYF. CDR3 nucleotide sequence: TGTGCCAGCAGCTCGGGACAGCCAGGGGACGAGCAGTACTTC.

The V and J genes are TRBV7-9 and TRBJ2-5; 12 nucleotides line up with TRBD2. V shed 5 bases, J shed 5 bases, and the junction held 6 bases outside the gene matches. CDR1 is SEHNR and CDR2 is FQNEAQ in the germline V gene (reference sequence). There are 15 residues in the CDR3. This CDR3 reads CASSPTSGGMETQYF. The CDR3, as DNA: TGTGCCAGCAGCCCCACTAGCGGGGGGATGGAGACCCAGTACTTC.

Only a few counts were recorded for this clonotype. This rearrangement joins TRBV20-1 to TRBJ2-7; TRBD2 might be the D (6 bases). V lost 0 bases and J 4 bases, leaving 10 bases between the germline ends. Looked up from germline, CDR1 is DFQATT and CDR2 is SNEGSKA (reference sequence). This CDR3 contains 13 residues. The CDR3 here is CSARDGGTYEQYF. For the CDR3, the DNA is TGCAGTGCTAGAGATGGGGGGACTTACGAGCAGTACTTC.

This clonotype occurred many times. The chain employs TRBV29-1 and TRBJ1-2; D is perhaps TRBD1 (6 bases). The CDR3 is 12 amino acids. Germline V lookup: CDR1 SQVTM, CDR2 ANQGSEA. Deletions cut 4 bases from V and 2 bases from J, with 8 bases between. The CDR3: CSVVRGNYGYTF. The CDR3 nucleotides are TGCAGCGTTGTAAGGGGGAACTATGGCTACACCTTC.

The CDR3, as DNA: TGTGCCAGCTCGTCACGGGAGGGTCAAGTAAATGAGCAGTTCTTC. Its translation: CASSSREGQVNEQFF. V gene TRBV6-5 combines with J gene TRBJ2-1; 8 bases agree with TRBD2. The CDR3 totals 15 residues. Germline assignment: CDR1 MNHEY and CDR2 SVGAGI. V lost 8 bases, J lost 7 bases, and 13 bases stayed unmatched.

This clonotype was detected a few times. CDR3 sequence: CASSASTGTNQPQHF. CDR3 nucleotides: TGTGCCAGCAGTGCTTCCACAGGTACAAATCAGCCCCAGCATTTT. The gene calls are TRBV28 and TRBJ1-5; D is possibly TRBD1 (5 bases). In germline, CDR1 is MDHEN, CDR2 SYDVKM. V lost 5 bases and J 4 bases, leaving 15 bases between the germline ends. CDR3 length: 15 amino acids.

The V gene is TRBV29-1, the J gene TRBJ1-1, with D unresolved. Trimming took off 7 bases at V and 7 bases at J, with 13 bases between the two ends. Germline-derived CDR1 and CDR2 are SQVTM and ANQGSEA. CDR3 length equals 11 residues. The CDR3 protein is CSAGRVGEAFF. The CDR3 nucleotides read TGCAGCGCCGGAAGGGTAGGTGAAGCTTTCTTT. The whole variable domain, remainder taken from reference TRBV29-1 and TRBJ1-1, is SAVISQKPSRDICQRGTSLTIQCQVDSQVTMMFWYRQQPGQSLTLIATANQGSEATYESGFVIDKFPISRPNLTFSTLTVSNMSPEDSSIYLCSAGRVGEAFFGQGTRLTVV.

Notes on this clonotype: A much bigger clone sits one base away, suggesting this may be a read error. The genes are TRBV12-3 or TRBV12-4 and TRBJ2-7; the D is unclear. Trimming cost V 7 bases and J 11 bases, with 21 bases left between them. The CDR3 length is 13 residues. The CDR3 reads CASTQSGSRMKYF. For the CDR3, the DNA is TGTGCCAGCACGCAAAGTGGGTCCCGTATGAAGTACTTC.

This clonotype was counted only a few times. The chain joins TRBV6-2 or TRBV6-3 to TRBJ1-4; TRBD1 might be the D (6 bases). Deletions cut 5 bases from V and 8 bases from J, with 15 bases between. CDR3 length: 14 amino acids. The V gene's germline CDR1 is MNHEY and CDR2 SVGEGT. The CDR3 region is CASSLRDTSEKLFF. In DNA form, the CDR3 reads TGTGCCAGCAGTCTCCGGGACACATCGGAAAAACTGTTTTTT.

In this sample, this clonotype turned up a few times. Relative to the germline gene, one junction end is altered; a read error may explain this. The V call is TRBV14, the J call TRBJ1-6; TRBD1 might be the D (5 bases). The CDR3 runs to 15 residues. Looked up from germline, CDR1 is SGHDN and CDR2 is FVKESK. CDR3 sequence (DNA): TGTACCAGCAGCGCCTACAGGTCTGGGAATTCACCCCTCCACTTT. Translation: CTSSAYRSGNSPLHF.

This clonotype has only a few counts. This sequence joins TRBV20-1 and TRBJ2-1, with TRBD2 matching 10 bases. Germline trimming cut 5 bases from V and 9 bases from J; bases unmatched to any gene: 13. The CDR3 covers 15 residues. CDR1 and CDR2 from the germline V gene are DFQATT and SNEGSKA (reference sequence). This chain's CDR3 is CSAGGFTSGTGEQFF. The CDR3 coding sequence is TGCAGTGCTGGGGGGTTTACTAGCGGGACAGGTGAGCAGTTCTTC.

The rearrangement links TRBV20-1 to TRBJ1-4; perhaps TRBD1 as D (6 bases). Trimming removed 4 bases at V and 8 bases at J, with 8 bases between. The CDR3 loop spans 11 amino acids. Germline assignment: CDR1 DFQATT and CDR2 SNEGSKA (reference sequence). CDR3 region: CSAKQGEKLFF. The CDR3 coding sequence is TGCAGTGCTAAGCAGGGGGAAAAACTGTTTTTT.

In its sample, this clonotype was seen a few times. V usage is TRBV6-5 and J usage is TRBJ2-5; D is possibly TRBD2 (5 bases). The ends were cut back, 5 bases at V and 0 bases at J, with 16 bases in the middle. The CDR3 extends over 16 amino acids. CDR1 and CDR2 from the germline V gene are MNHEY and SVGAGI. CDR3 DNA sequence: TGTGCCAGCAGTCCCCGGAGGTCCCCCAACCAAGAGACCCAGTACTTC. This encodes CASSPRRSPNQETQYF.

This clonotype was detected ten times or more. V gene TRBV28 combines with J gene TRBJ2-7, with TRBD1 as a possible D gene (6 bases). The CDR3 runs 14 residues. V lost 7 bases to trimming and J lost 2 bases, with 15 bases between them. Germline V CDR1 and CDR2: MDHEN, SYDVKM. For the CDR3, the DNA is TGTGCCAGCACCGAGGCGACAGGAGCCTACGAGCAGTACTTC. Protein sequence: CASTEATGAYEQYF.

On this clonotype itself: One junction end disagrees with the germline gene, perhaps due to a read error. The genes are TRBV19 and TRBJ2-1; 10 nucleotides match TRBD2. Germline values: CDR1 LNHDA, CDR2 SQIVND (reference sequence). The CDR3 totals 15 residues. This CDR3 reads CTSSISSGSYNEQFF. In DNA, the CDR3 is TGTACCAGTAGTATCTCTAGCGGGAGTTACAATGAGCAGTTCTTC.

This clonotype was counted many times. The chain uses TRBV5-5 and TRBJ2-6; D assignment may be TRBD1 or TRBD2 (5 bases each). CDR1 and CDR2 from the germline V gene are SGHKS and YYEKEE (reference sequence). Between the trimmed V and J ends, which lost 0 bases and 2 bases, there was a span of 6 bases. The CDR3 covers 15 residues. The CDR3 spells CASSLEGPGANVLTF. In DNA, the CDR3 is TGTGCCAGCAGCTTGGAGGGACCTGGGGCCAACGTCCTGACTTTC.